This T cell receptor beta chain came from a study of cytomegalovirus exposure and HLA in healthy donors. Study observations and caveats: Researchers catalogued about 160 TCR beta chains as cytomegalovirus-associated. Among the CMV-associated chains, a few were confirmed in vitro as specific for CMV antigens.

The donors were members of the validation cohort, which comprised about 120 subjects and was separate from the first cohort of roughly 700 subjects. In its sample, this clone was seen once. What it binds is unknown. The V gene's germline CDR1 is GTSNPN and CDR2 SVGIG (reference sequence). Trimming shortened V by 2 bases and J by 3 bases, and 14 bases separated the two germline ends. The CDR3 consists of 15 residues. Clones were read by immunoSEQ multiplex PCR, and TCRdb kept only the in-frame ones, dropping some. Counted here are over 200,000 clones, over 80% occurring once; the ten biggest clones make up about 6%.

The receptor was derived from a woman under 30 in good health and CMV-seronegative. The specimen was PBMCs. This chain uses TRBV30 with TRBJ2-1; D perhaps matches TRBD1 (6 bases). The chain's CDR3 is CAWSSAGAFYNEQFF. CDR3 sequence (DNA): TGTGCCTGGAGTTCAGCAGGGGCCTTCTACAATGAGCAGTTCTTC. Combining the CDR3 with reference TRBV30 and TRBJ2-1 gives the whole variable domain SQTIHQWPATLVQPVGSPLSLECTVEGTSNPNLYWYRQAAGRGLQLLFYSVGIGQISSEVPQNLSASRPQDRQFILSSKKLLLSDSGFYLCAWSSAGAFYNEQFFGPGTRLTVL.